This entry describes one T cell receptor beta chain. The data were taken from a study of blood T cell repertoires in COVID-19. The authors' processing: The assay estimated nucleated cells by amplifying reference gene primers. Clones were read by immunoSEQ multiplex PCR, and TCRdb kept only the in-frame ones, dropping some. The D gene and trimming were derived from the DNA, and the V and J assignments and clone size from that table. The sample lists 70,000 or so clones; about nine tenths were seen once. V was pared by 3 bases and J by 3 bases, with 5 bases of the junction left unmatched. CDR1 is SGHVS and CDR2 is FQNEAQ in the germline V gene. The CDR3 sequence is 14 residues long.

This chain connects TRBV7-8 to TRBJ2-7, with 7 nucleotides matching TRBD1. Input material: peripheral blood. The sequence came from a man aged 25-45 years with acute or convalescent COVID-19. The CDR3 here is CASSFRDRDYEQYF. The CDR3 nucleotides read TGTGCCAGCAGCTTTAGGGACAGAGACTACGAGCAGTACTTC.